This TCR beta chain emerged from a study of cytomegalovirus exposure and HLA in healthy donors (dated by TCRdb to 2017 to 2019). Background for the entire study: The 500 to 700 repertoires of the first cohort and the roughly 120 validation repertoires were produced on the same platform, according to a later analysis. High-throughput TCR immunosequencing, statistical association of individual TCRs with disease status, and machine learning were combined to predict cytomegalovirus infection status. The study was designed to test whether signatures of past pathogen exposure could be identified by cataloging public T cell receptors. Besides the first cohort of more than 650 subjects, a separate validation cohort made up of roughly 120 different subjects was used. The paper as a whole reports these results and caveats: A few of the identified cytomegalovirus-associated TCR beta chains were confirmed in vitro to be specific for cytomegalovirus antigens. All 120 or so repertoires were used to score co-occurrence in the validation cohort in a later analysis, because that analysis had no HLA typing for the cohort. Most TCR sequences were observed very rarely across donors, whereas some public TCRs were present in many individuals. According to the authors, the approach could potentially be generalized to other disease states and immunological phenotypes. Of the cluster scores, 85% to 95% were above 0 in a later analysis, which found that TCRs clustered in the first cohort also tended to co-occur in the 95 to 150 validation repertoires. In the study, 150 to 200 TCR beta chains were listed as associated with cytomegalovirus. Cytomegalovirus status was reported to be diagnosed by the classifier with high specificity and sensitivity in both the original and validation cohorts.

Receptor amplification or capture employed the immunoSEQ multiplex PCR assay. The authors' analysis ran thus. A statistical classification framework was built for diagnosing cytomegalovirus status from the catalog of TCR beta chain sequences. This immuneACCESS table, as held by TCRdb, lists in-frame sequences with V and J called but not all clones. Of the missing ones, under half trace to an unresolved V gene in checked studies; the others have no known cause. V and J calls and clone size follow that table, whereas D and trimming were derived from the DNA. Across this sample there are 140,000 to 150,000 clones, with 94% seen only once. About 2% of the sample lies in the top ten. With respect to this clone: No antigen is known for it. The input lacks base qualities; no much larger clone sits a single base away.

The donors belonged to the validation cohort of around 110 subjects, which was separate from the roughly 680-subject first cohort. Cut back by 1 base and 0 bases, the V and J ends lie 9 bases apart. CDR1 and CDR2 are read off the germline V gene (reference sequence) as PRHDT and FYEKMQ. The CDR3 runs 15 residues from the cysteine to the phenylalanine. Left in the record is the CDR3 DNA by itself, 45 bases read in frame from the first base. This clonotype was obtained from a man younger than 35 in good health and CMV-seropositive. This receptor chain uses TRBV13 and TRBJ1-1, with the D gene not clear enough to name. Sequenced input: PBMCs. The bases read TGTGCCAGCAGCTTAGTATCGTCCTTGAACACTGAAGCTTTCTTT. It specifies CASSLVSSLNTEAFF. The reference TRBV13 and TRBJ1-1 proteins fill in what lies around the CDR3, so the full variable domain reads AAGVIQSPRHLIKEKRETATLKCYPIPRHDTVYWYQQGPGQDPQFLISFYEKMQSDKGSIPDRFSAQQFSDYHSELNMSSLELGDSALYFCASSLVSSLNTEAFFGQGTRLTVV.